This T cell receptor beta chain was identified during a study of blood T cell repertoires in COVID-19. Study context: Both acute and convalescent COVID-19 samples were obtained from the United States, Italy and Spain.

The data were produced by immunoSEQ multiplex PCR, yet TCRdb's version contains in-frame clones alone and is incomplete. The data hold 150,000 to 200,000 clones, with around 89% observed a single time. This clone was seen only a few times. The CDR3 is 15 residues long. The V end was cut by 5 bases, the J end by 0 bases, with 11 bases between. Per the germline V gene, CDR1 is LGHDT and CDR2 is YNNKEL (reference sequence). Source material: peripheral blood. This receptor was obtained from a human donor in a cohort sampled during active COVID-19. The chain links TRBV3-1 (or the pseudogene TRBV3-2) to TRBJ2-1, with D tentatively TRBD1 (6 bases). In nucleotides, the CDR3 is TGTGCCAGCAGCTACCGGGACACCTCCTACAATGAGCAGTTCTTC. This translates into CASSYRDTSYNEQFF.